A selection of T cell receptor beta chains follows, all from one sample in a study of blood T cell repertoires in COVID-19. The data were produced by immunoSEQ multiplex PCR, yet TCRdb's version contains in-frame clones alone and is incomplete. The table has approximately 71,000 clones, around 76% seen once. The sequencing input was peripheral blood. The receptors here all came from a woman older than 75 with acute or convalescent COVID-19. CDR3s include the opening cysteine and the closing phenylalanine or tryptophan. Each record gives: V gene, J gene, D gene, clone size, CDR3 DNA, CDR3 protein. D genes are given only for firm matches. For some rows the clone size is stated as once, few or many, or as a class when expanded; others skip it.

TRBV19	TRBJ1-1	.	.	TGTGCCAGTAGTATAGCAGTATTGAACACTGAAGCTTTCTTT	CASSIAVLNTEAFF
TRBV10-2	TRBJ2-7	TRBD2	.	TGCGCCAGCAGTCCCCTCTCGGGTAGCGGGTATACCTACGAGCAGTACTTC	CASSPLSGSGYTYEQYF
TRBV2	TRBJ2-7	TRBD2	.	TGTGCCAGCGACGCGGGACTAGGTTTCTACGAGCAGTACTTC	CASDAGLGFYEQYF
TRBV24-1	TRBJ2-5	TRBD1	.	TGTGCCACCCAAGACAGGGGAGAGACCCAGTACTTC	CATQDRGETQYF
TRBV5-5	TRBJ2-5	TRBD2	.	TGTGCCAGCAGCTTGGAAGTTAGCGGGAGGGGGGTAAAGACCCAGTACTTC	CASSLEVSGRGVKTQYF
TRBV7-2	TRBJ2-1	.	.	TGTGCCAGCAGCCTAGTGTCGGGGAACCACAATGAGCAGTTCTTC	CASSLVSGNHNEQFF
TRBV5-5	TRBJ2-7	TRBD1	.	TGTGCCAGCAGCCCCCAAGACAGGGGCTCCAGCGGAAGGTACGAGCAGTACTTC	CASSPQDRGSSGRYEQYF
TRBV11-1	TRBJ2-1	.	.	TGTGCCAGCAGCTTTTCGGCGGGAACCTCCTACAATGAGCAGTTCTTC	CASSFSAGTSYNEQFF
TRBV9	TRBJ1-5	TRBD1	.	TGTGCCAGCAGTCCGGGACAGAGCAATCAGCCCCAGCATTTT	CASSPGQSNQPQHF
TRBV5-4	TRBJ2-7	.	.	TGTGCCAGCAGCAGGGGGGTCGCTAGCGGATACGAGCAGTACTTC	CASSRGVASGYEQYF
TRBV5-5	TRBJ2-1	.	.	TGTGCCAGCAGCTTAACAGGCTCCTACAATGAGCAGTTCTTC	CASSLTGSYNEQFF
TRBV28	TRBJ2-7	.	.	TGTGCCAGCAGAGGGACTCGGGACGAGCAGTACTTC	CASRGTRDEQYF
TRBV28	TRBJ1-2	.	.	TGTGCCAGCAGTTTACGGGACACCCGACGAGATGGCTACACCTTC	CASSLRDTRRDGYTF
TRBV6-5	TRBJ1-5	TRBD1	.	TGTGCCAGCAGTTCCGAGTACAGGGGAGAGCCCCAGCATTTT	CASSSEYRGEPQHF
TRBV19	TRBJ1-3	.	.	TGTGCCAGTAGCGGGAAGGTCTTCTCCTCTGGAAACACCATATATTTT	CASSGKVFSSGNTIYF
TRBV29-1	TRBJ2-7	.	few	TGCAGCGTTCAGGCTATGGACAAAATCTACGAGCAGTACTTC	CSVQAMDKIYEQYF
TRBV7-2	TRBJ2-2	TRBD2	few	TGTGCCAGCAGCCGCGGGACTAGCGGGAGGGCCATGGAGCTGTTTTTT	CASSRGTSGRAMELFF
TRBV19	TRBJ2-2	TRBD1	.	TGTGCCAGTAGTAGACAGGGGTCCGGGGAGCTGTTTTTT	CASSRQGSGELFF
TRBV2	TRBJ1-1	TRBD1	.	TGTGCCACTCGGGCTGGGACAGGGGGGGCTGAAGCTTTCTTT	CATRAGTGGAEAFF
TRBV19	TRBJ2-1	.	many	TGTGCCAGTAGCCGAAAACTATCTAATTCTGAGCAGTTCTTC	CASSRKLSNSEQFF
TRBV5-6	TRBJ1-1	.	.	TGTGCCAGCAGCTTGTTAAAACAGGGCCCGAACACTGAAGCTTTCTTT	CASSLLKQGPNTEAFF
TRBV5-4	TRBJ2-7	.	.	TGTGCCAGCAGTACGTTCAGGGGTGGCTACGAGCAGTACTTC	CASSTFRGGYEQYF
TRBV4-2	TRBJ2-1	TRBD1	.	TGTGCCAGCAGCCAAGATATACAGGGGGATGAGCAGTTCTTC	CASSQDIQGDEQFF
TRBV9	TRBJ2-2	TRBD2	.	TGTGCCAGCAGCGTAGAAACTAGCTCCAGCGGGGACGGGGAGCTGTTTTTT	CASSVETSSSGDGELFF
TRBV10-2	TRBJ2-7	TRBD2	.	TGCGCCAGCAATATAGCGGGGGCCTACGAGCAGTACTTC	CASNIAGAYEQYF
TRBV28	TRBJ2-7	.	.	TGTGCCAGCGGGGCAGACTACGAGCAGTACTTC	CASGADYEQYF
TRBV6-5	TRBJ1-2	TRBD1	.	TGTGCCAGCAGTTACCGACAGAGGACAGGGACCTTGTACACCTTC	CASSYRQRTGTLYTF
TRBV4-1	TRBJ2-4	TRBD2	.	TGCGCCAGCAGCCAGGGACTAGCGGGAGGCGGGGCCAAAAACATTCAGTACTTC	CASSQGLAGGGAKNIQYF
TRBV29-1	TRBJ2-3	.	.	TGCAGCGTTGAGGACGGGAGTACAGATACGCAGTATTTT	CSVEDGSTDTQYF
TRBV29-1	TRBJ2-1	TRBD2	.	TGCAGCGTTGCCGGGACAGAACTAGCGGGAGGCTCCTACAATGAGCAGTTCTTC	CSVAGTELAGGSYNEQFF
TRBV6-5	TRBJ1-1	.	.	TGTGCCAGCAGTCACCTGACAGTTGAAGCTTTCTTT	CASSHLTVEAFF
TRBV7-9	TRBJ1-5	TRBD1	.	TGTGCCAGCAGCTTTCAGGACAGGGATCAGCCCCAGCATTTT	CASSFQDRDQPQHF
TRBV6-5	TRBJ2-5	.	.	TGTGCCAGCAGTTACGGAGGGGGCCGGGAGACCCAGTACTTC	CASSYGGGRETQYF
TRBV5-6	TRBJ1-1	TRBD1	.	TGTGCCAGCAGCGAAGCCGGGACAGGGGTTGGGGTAGCTTTCTTT	CASSEAGTGVGVAFF
TRBV6-2/TRBV6-3	TRBJ2-5	TRBD1	.	TGTGCCAGCAGTTACTTCGGCAGGGGGCAGGGAGAGACCCAGTACTTC	CASSYFGRGQGETQYF
TRBV28	TRBJ1-4	.	.	TGTGCCAGCAGCCCAGCGGGGGGGAAGGAAAAACTGTTTTTT	CASSPAGGKEKLFF